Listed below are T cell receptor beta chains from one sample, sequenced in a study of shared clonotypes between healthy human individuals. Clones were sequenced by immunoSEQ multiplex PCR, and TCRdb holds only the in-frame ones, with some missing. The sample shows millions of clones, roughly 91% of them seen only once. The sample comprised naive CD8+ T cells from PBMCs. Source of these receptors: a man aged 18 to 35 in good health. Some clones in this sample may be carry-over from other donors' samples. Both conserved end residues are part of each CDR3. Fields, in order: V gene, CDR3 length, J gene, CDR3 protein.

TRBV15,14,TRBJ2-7,CATSEGTSGYEQYF
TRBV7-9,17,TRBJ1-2,CASSPHTGTDVYYGYTF
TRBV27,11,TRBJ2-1,CASSKPTGWIF
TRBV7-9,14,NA,CASRPTGGIDEQYF
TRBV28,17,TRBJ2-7,CASSLRELGHLTYEQYF
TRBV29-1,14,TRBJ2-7,CSASPVGTSYEQYF
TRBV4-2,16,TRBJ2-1,CASSQDGGTSYNEQFF
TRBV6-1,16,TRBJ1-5,CASSVSQGISNQPQHF
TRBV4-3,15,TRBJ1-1,CASSQEWAVNTEAFF
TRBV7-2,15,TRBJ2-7,CASSSTRGQEDEQYF